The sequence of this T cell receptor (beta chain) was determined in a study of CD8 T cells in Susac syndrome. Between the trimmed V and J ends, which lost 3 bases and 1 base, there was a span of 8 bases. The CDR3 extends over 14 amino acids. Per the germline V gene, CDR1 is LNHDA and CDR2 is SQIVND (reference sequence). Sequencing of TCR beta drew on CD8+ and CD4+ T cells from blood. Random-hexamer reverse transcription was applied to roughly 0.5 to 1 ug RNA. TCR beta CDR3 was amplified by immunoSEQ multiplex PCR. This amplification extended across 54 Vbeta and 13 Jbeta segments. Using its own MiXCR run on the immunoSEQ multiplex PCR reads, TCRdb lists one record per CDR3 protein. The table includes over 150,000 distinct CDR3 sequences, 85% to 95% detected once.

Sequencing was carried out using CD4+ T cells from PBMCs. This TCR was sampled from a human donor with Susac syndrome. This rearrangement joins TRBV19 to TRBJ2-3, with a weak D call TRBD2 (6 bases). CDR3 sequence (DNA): TGTGCCAGTAGTATGCGGGGAGGCACAGATACGCAGTATTTT. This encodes CASSMRGGTDTQYF.